This entry features one TCR beta chain sequence. These data are taken from a study of blood T cell repertoires in COVID-19. Overall study context: COVID-19 samples, acute and convalescent, were from the United States, Italy and Spain. T cells, B-cell-depleted T cells, or PBMCs supplied cDNA or gDNA.

CDR1 and CDR2 from the germline V gene are KGHSH and LQKENI. V shed 5 bases and J 6 bases; nucleotides not matched to a gene: 17. This CDR3 contains 17 residues. Authors' data handling: Amplification of reference gene primers was used by the study to estimate nucleated cell counts. Sequenced by immunoSEQ multiplex PCR; TCRdb stores in-frame clones only, minus some. V, J and clone size are taken as reported in that table, and D and trimming were inferred from the DNA itself. The data hold more than 40,000 clones, with around nine tenths observed a single time. Material: peripheral blood. This sequence joins TRBV18 and TRBJ1-2, with 8 bases matching TRBD1. This sequence was found in a man aged 60-69 years with active or convalescent COVID-19. CDR3 DNA sequence: TGTGCCAGCTCATCTACTACCCTGGACAGGGTGGACCATGGCTACACCTTC. It translates to CASSSTTLDRVDHGYTF.